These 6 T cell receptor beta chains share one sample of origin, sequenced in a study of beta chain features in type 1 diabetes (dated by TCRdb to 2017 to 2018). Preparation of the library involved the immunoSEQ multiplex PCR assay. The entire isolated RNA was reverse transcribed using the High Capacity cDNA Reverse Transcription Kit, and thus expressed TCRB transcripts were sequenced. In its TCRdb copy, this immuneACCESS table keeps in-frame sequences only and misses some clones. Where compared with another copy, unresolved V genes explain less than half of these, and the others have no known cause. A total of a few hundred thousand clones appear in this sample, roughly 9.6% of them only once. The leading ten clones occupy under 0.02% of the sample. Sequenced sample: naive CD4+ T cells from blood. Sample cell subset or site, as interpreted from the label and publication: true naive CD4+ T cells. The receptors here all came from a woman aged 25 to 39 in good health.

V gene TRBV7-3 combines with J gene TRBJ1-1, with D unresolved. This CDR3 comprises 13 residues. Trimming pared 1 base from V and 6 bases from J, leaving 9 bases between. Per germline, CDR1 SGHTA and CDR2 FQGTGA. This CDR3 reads CASSLKAGAEAFF. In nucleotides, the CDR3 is TGTGCCAGCAGCTTAAAAGCAGGCGCTGAAGCTTTCTTT.

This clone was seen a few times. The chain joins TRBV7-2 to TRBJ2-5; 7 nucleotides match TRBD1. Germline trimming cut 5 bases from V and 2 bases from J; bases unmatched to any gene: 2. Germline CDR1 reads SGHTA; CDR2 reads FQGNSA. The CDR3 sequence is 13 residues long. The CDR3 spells CASSDRVQETQYF. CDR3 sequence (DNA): TGTGCCAGCAGCGACAGGGTACAAGAGACCCAGTACTTC. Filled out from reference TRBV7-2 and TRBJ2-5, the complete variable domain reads GAGVSQSPSNKVTEKGKDVELRCDPISGHTALYWYRQSLGQGLEFLIYFQGNSAPDKSGLPSDRFSAERTGGSVSTLTIQRTQQEDSAVYLCASSDRVQETQYFGPGTRLLVL.

The CDR3: CASSPGLAGQETQYF. Here the CDR3 DNA reads TGTGCCAGCAGCCCGGGACTAGCGGGGCAAGAGACCCAGTACTTC. V is TRBV7-2 and J is TRBJ2-5; 13 bases match TRBD2. CDR3 length equals 15 residues. Germline assignment: CDR1 SGHTA and CDR2 FQGNSA. V shed 5 bases, J shed 2 bases, and the junction held 2 bases outside the gene matches.

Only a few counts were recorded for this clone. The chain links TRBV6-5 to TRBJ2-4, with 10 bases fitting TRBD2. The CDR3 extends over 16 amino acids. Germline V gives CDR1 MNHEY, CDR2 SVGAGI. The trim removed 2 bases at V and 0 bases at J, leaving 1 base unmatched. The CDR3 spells CASSYGLAVAKNIQYF. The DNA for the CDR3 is TGTGCCAGCAGTTACGGACTAGCGGTAGCCAAAAACATTCAGTACTTC.

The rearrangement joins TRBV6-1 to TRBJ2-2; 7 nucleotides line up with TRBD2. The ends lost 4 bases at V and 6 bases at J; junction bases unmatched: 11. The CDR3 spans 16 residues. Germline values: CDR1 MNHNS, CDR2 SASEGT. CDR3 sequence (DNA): TGTGCCAGCAGTGGGGCTCTACTAGCGCCGGCCGGGGAGCTGTTTTTT. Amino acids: CASSGALLAPAGELFF.

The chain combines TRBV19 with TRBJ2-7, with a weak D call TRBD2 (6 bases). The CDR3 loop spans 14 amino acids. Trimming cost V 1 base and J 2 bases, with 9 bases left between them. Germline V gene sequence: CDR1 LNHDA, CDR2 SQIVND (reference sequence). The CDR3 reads CASSIAGGTYEQYF. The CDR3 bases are TGTGCCAGTAGTATAGCCGGGGGAACCTACGAGCAGTACTTC.